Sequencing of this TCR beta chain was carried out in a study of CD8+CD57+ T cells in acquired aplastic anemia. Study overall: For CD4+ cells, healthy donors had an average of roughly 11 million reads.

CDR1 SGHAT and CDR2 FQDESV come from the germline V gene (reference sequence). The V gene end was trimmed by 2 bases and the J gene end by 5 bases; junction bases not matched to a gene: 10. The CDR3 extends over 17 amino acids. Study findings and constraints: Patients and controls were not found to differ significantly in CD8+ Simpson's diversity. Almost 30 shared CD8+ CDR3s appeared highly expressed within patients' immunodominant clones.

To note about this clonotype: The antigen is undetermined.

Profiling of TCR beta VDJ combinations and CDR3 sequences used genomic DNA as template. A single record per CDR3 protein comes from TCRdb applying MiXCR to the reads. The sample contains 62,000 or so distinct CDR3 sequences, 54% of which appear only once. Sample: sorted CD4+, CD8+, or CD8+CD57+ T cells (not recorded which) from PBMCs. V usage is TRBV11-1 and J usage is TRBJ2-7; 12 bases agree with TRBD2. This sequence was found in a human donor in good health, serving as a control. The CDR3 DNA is TGTGCCAGCAGCTTACAGACTAGCGGGAGAGGTGACGACGAGCAGTACTTC. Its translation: CASSLQTSGRGDDEQYF.